The 5 T cell receptor beta chains in this list originate from one sample, sequenced in a study of T cells in Graves' hyperthyroidism and ophthalmopathy (dated by TCRdb to between 2019 and 2020). Libraries came from multiplex PCR. For sequencing, an Illumina HiSeq 2000 was employed. The TCR beta CDR3 regions were amplified from RNA transcripts. A first-round RT-PCR of the TCR CDR3 used the HTBI primer set with the Qiagen OneStep RT-PCR kit. TCRdb cleaned the public reads at Q25 with fastp, built clones with MiXCR and kept in-frame beta chains. Each CDR3 protein gets just one entry, which takes the most common genes and DNA from the rows behind it. This sample comprises around 760,000 distinct CDR3 sequences, approximately 36% of them detected only once. The ten largest clones add up to more than 25% of the sample. Specimen: blood. Source of these receptors: a woman aged 40 to 50 with Graves' hyperthyroidism.

This clonotype was observed a handful of times. The chain has TRBV4-3 and TRBJ2-2; 8 bases fit TRBD2. CDR1 and CDR2 from the germline V gene are LGHNA and YSLEER. Losses at the gene ends were 6 bases for V and 3 bases for J; bases not matched to a gene: 9. This CDR3 spans 16 amino acids. CDR3 DNA sequence: TGCGCCAGCAGTCGGGAGGGGGACGGTTACACCGGGGAGCTGTTTTTT. Its protein product is CASSREGDGYTGELFF.

This clonotype came up many times. The chain uses TRBV7-2 and TRBJ1-2; D might be TRBD1 (5 bases). The V and J ends lost 1 base and 11 bases respectively, with 17 bases between them. Germline-derived CDR1 and CDR2 are SGHTA and FQGNSA. The CDR3 is 14 amino acids. CDR3 nucleotide sequence: TGTGCCAGCAGCTTAGGGGTGGCAGGGACCCTATACACCTTC. Its translation is CASSLGVAGTLYTF.

This clonotype was detected many times. The chain links TRBV2 to TRBJ1-5; 7 bases are shared with TRBD1. This CDR3 is 15 amino acids long. In germline, CDR1 is SNHLY, CDR2 FYNNEI. The trim removed 3 bases at V and 4 bases at J, leaving 6 bases unmatched. The CDR3 reads CASSDNRGRNQPQHF. CDR3 coding DNA: TGTGCCAGCAGTGATAACAGGGGTCGAAATCAGCCCCAGCATTTT.

This chain links TRBV28 with TRBJ2-5; the match to TRBD2 covers 8 bases. The length of the CDR3 is 15 residues. The germline V gene encodes CDR1 MDHEN and CDR2 SYDVKM. V shed 5 bases, J shed 5 bases, and the junction held 10 bases outside the gene matches. In DNA, the CDR3 is TGTGCCAGCAGTAGTAGCGGGGACCTGGTGGAGACCCAGTACTTC. Protein sequence: CASSSSGDLVETQYF.

This clonotype was picked up many times. This rearrangement joins TRBV6-5 to TRBJ1-1, with TRBD1 matching over 8 bases. CDR3 size: 15 residues. Trimming at V came to 1 base and at J to 1 base, leaving 2 bases not matched to a gene. Germline CDR1 MNHEY, CDR2 SVGAGI. The CDR3 DNA sequence: TGTGCCAGCAGTTACTTCGGGACAGGGAACACTGAAGCTTTCTTT. It yields the protein CASSYFGTGNTEAFF.